Listed below are T cell receptor beta chains from one sample, sequenced in a study of blood T cells in healthy people across ages. TCRdb reprocessed the 5' RACE reads via MiXCR and lists one record per CDR3 protein. Among around 1,600,000 distinct CDR3 sequences, 35% to 45% were seen once, and the ten largest hold less than 5%. The sample consisted of blood. Receptor source: a woman between 18 and 29 years old in good health. Both conserved end residues are trimmed from each CDR3.

ASSLRSGLNQPQH,TRBV28,TRBJ1-5
ASSRWYNEQF,TRBV4-3,TRBJ2-1
ASRTDREGYT,TRBV7-2,TRBJ1-2
ASSQIGAGFSGTQY,TRBV11-2,TRBJ2-3
ASSPILPGQGAGDTQY,TRBV4-1,TRBJ2-3
ASSALLQETQY,TRBV5-1,TRBJ2-5
ASHAGDQFNEQF,TRBV5-1,TRBJ2-1
AWSVRRVQETQY,TRBV30,NA
ASRALAGRISNQPQH,TRBV27,TRBJ1-5
ASSFLGSPYEQY,TRBV27,TRBJ2-7
SAHLPGQPQH,TRBV20-1,TRBJ1-5
ASSSYTGGQPQH,TRBV12-3/TRBV12-4,TRBJ1-5
ASGFAVTGELF,TRBV27,TRBJ2-2
ASSQPAGGKEGYT,TRBV4-1,TRBJ1-2
AGSLARGTRGKLF,TRBV7-9,TRBJ1-4
ASSAPANTEAF,TRBV12-3/TRBV12-4,TRBJ1-1
ASSITGLAVGKDTQY,TRBV7-3,TRBJ2-3
SAPRQESSYNEQY,TRBV20-1,NA
SAGAETQY,TRBV20-1,NA